This is a list of T cell receptor beta chains from one sample in a study of early T cells in non-severe SARS-CoV-2 infection. Each CDR3 protein gets one entry after TCRdb re-called the 5' RACE reads with MiXCR. The sample includes 69,000 or so distinct CDR3 sequences, 3.5% to 6% seen only once; the top ten take roughly 3.6%. This specimen was whole blood, taken at baseline. These receptors were obtained from an adult who was a healthcare worker with PCR-confirmed SARS-CoV-2 infection or an uninfected control (not recorded which). The donor label of this sample is uncertain. The conserved cysteine and the conserved F or W are not part of the CDR3 here. Fields, in order: V gene, CDR3 protein.

>TRBV27
ASSLSRGTGELF
>TRBV6-5
ASSSFWYEQY
>TRBV5-5
ASSQDREGYGYT
>TRBV14
ASSQDRVTNEKLF
>TRBV4-2
ASSLEGAGGLTDTQY
>TRBV2
ASSVDRSSYNSPLH
>TRBV12-2
ASRPTRPGTGNYGYT
>TRBV2
ASMPQRGEYEQY
>TRBV12-3/TRBV12-4
ASTRGTSGGAGNEQF
>TRBV20-1
SARGGGTYEQY
>TRBV5-1
ASNRDGRGGTDTQY
>TRBV5-1
ASSEAGGRAYEQY
>TRBV25-1
ASSEYGDASPLH
>TRBV20-1
SARVRGTRAEAF
>TRBV4-1
ASSPGQAGGEQF
>TRBV7-3
ASSFGGTSEAF